This T cell receptor (beta chain) was captured in a study of T cells in Graves' hyperthyroidism and ophthalmopathy. Study-level points and caveats: In the blood, most expanded thyroid clonotypes above 0.001 appeared as well. Separating ophthalmopathy from stable hyperthyroidism was achieved by a 13 V-J model.

For this clonotype: What it binds is not known.

The cohort's ophthalmopathy patients, a group with duration under 3 months, had a Clinical Activity Score of at least 3 and a NOSPECS grade of at least 4. Isolation of PBMCs was performed on around 9.4 ml fresh peripheral blood. The source material, RNA transcripts, was used to amplify TCR beta CDR3 regions. The study used the HTBI primer set for a first-round RT-PCR of the TCR CDR3. One entry per CDR3 protein, called by TCRdb with MiXCR from the multiplex PCR reads. The data hold hundreds of thousands of distinct CDR3 sequences, with around 15% observed a single time. The CDR3 is made up of 19 amino acids. Germline assignment: CDR1 MNHNS and CDR2 SASEGT. With 6 bases clipped from V and 0 bases from J, the junction kept 11 bases outside the gene matches.

The specimen was blood. V gene TRBV6-1 combines with J gene TRBJ2-3, with 14 bases fitting TRBD2. This receptor was taken from a man aged 18 to 30 with Graves' ophthalmopathy. The CDR3 sequence is CASSTLRTSGGSSTDTQYF. The CDR3 nucleotides read TGTGCCAGCAGCACCCTCCGGACTAGCGGGGGGTCTAGCACAGATACGCAGTATTTT.